The 32 T cell receptor beta chains below were found in one sample sequenced in a study of cytomegalovirus exposure and HLA in healthy donors. The PCR contained 60 Vbeta and 13 Jbeta primers. TCRdb keeps only in-frame clones here, not all; method: immunoSEQ multiplex PCR. The sample has around 190,000 clones; the top ten hold roughly 0.89%. Sequencing used PBMCs. These receptors came from a woman younger than 45 in good health and CMV-seropositive.

The chain couples TRBV6-1 to TRBJ2-1; D not certain. Between the trimmed V and J ends, which lost 3 bases and 5 bases, there was a span of 11 bases. The CDR3 length is 14 residues. Looked up from germline, CDR1 is MNHNS and CDR2 is SASEGT. The CDR3 DNA is TGTGCCAGCAGTGAGCTCCGGGTTGACAATGAGCAGTTCTTC. It codes for CASSELRVDNEQFF.

V is TRBV2 and J is TRBJ2-3, with D possibly TRBD2 on 6 matching bases. The germline V gene encodes CDR1 SNHLY and CDR2 FYNNEI. V lost 2 bases and J 6 bases, leaving 6 bases between the germline ends. CDR3 length equals 12 residues. This CDR3 reads CASSERGDTQYF. CDR3 coding DNA: TGTGCCAGCAGTGAACGGGGGGATACGCAGTATTTT.

The chain carries TRBV29-1 and TRBJ2-1; D not resolved. This CDR3 comprises 11 residues. CDR1 and CDR2 (germline): SQVTM, ANQGSEA. Trimming stripped 6 bases from V and 9 bases from J, with 12 bases between. The CDR3 DNA is TGCAGCGTAGACATAGTCAGTGAGCAGTTCTTC. Translating gives CSVDIVSEQFF.

The V call is TRBV27, the J call TRBJ2-3; TRBD1 matches at 8 bases. CDR1 is MNHEY, CDR2 SMNVEV, per germline (reference sequence). V trimming: 10 bases; J trimming: 2 bases; junction bases outside the gene matches: 5. The CDR3 sequence is 13 residues long. CDR3 sequence reads: CAIRDRYTDTQYF. As DNA, the CDR3 is TGTGCCATCCGGGACAGGTACACAGATACGCAGTATTTT.

The chain joins TRBV5-4 to TRBJ2-1, with unresolved D. The CDR3 covers 15 residues. CDR1 and CDR2 from the germline V gene are SGHNT and YYREEE (reference sequence). V lost 0 bases and J lost 4, with 11 bases in between. The CDR3 here is CASSLAAVRYNEQFF. The CDR3 DNA is TGTGCCAGCAGCTTGGCGGCAGTCAGGTACAATGAGCAGTTCTTC.

V usage is TRBV29-1 and J usage is TRBJ2-2; D is ambiguous. Germline V CDR1 and CDR2: SQVTM, ANQGSEA. V was pared by 4 bases and J by 0 bases, with 9 bases between. The CDR3 totals 14 residues. The CDR3 DNA sequence: TGCAGCGTTGTGCAACAGCCGAACACCGGGGAGCTGTTTTTT. It translates to CSVVQQPNTGELFF.

The rearrangement joins TRBV7-6 to TRBJ2-7; 7 nucleotides align to TRBD1. Unmatched junction bases numbered 2, after V lost 1 base and J lost 2 bases. CDR1 is SGHVS and CDR2 is FNYEAQ in the germline V gene. The CDR3 sequence is 14 residues long. CDR3 in DNA: TGTGCCAGCAGCTTAGACAGGGGACCCTACGAGCAGTACTTC. It specifies CASSLDRGPYEQYF. The variable domain in full, with the rest retrieved from reference TRBV7-6 and TRBJ2-7, is GAGVSQSPRYKVTKRGQDVALRCDPISGHVSLYWYRQALGQGPEFLTYFNYEAQQDKSGLPNDRFSAERPEGSISTLTIQRTEQRDSAMYRCASSLDRGPYEQYFGPGTRLTVT.

The V call is TRBV7-8, the J call TRBJ1-5, with 10 bases aligning to TRBD1. The CDR3 contains 18 residues. From germline, CDR1 is SGHVS and CDR2 FQNEAQ. The junction had 14 bases not matched to a gene; V was cut back by 4 bases and J by 5 bases. Here the CDR3 reads CASSYRWDRGGSDQPQHF. The CDR3 region has the DNA TGTGCCAGCAGCTATAGGTGGGACAGGGGAGGGTCAGATCAGCCCCAGCATTTT.

V and J are TRBV29-1 and TRBJ1-1; 8 nucleotides match TRBD1. Germline CDR1 and CDR2: SQVTM and ANQGSEA. Trimming took 7 bases from V and 11 from J; bases not matched to a gene: 12. The CDR3 contains 12 residues. The CDR3 region has the DNA TGCAGCGCCGAGGGGCCGACAGGGGAGGCTTTCTTT. As protein: CSAEGPTGEAFF.

In DNA form, the CDR3 reads TGTGCCAGCAGCGAGGGACAGTATAATTCACCCCTCCACTTT. As protein: CASSEGQYNSPLHF. The chain recombines TRBV7-9 with TRBJ1-6; 7 nucleotides match TRBD1. Germline assignment: CDR1 SEHNR and CDR2 FQNEAQ (reference sequence). V trimming: 5 bases; J trimming: 4 bases; junction bases outside the gene matches: 2. The CDR3 contains 14 residues.

The rearrangement joins TRBV18 to TRBJ2-1; D is undetermined. Deletions cut 5 bases from V and 6 bases from J, with 8 bases between. Germline values: CDR1 KGHSH, CDR2 LQKENI. The CDR3 extends over 12 amino acids. The CDR3 DNA reads as TGTGCCAGCTCAACGCGAAGCAATGAGCAGTTCTTC. It is translated as CASSTRSNEQFF.

The CDR3 sequence: CASSPGQGADTQYF. CDR3 nucleotide sequence: TGTGCCAGCAGCCCAGGACAGGGGGCAGATACGCAGTATTTT. This chain joins TRBV5-5 and TRBJ2-3; 10 nucleotides align to TRBD1. V gave up 4 bases and J gave up 4 bases; unmatched junction bases: 3. The CDR3 totals 14 residues. Germline loops: CDR1 SGHKS, CDR2 YYEKEE (reference sequence).

The chain joins TRBV4-1 to TRBJ2-7, with D maybe TRBD2 (6 bases). The germline V gene encodes CDR1 MGHRA and CDR2 YSYEKL. V lost 4 bases to trimming and J lost 0 bases, with 22 bases between them. This CDR3 has 18 residues. The CDR3 bases are TGCGCCAGCAGCCGAGACCACAATTCCGGGACTTCCTCCTACGAGCAGTACTTC. Amino acids: CASSRDHNSGTSSYEQYF.

The chain is built from TRBV10-2 and TRBJ2-3, with 7 bases aligning to TRBD2. CDR3 length equals 17 residues. Looked up from germline, CDR1 is WSHSY and CDR2 is SAAADI. The trim removed 5 bases at V and 4 bases at J, leaving 15 bases unmatched. In nucleotides, the CDR3 is TGCGCCAGCAGTAGGGGACTGGCCAGCGGGGCATCAGATACGCAGTATTTT. This sequence encodes CASSRGLASGASDTQYF.

V gene TRBV20-1 combines with J gene TRBJ2-7; D is ambiguous. Germline lookup yields CDR1 DFQATT and CDR2 SNEGSKA (reference sequence). Between the trimmed V and J ends, which lost 4 bases and 2 bases, there was a span of 6 bases. There are 11 residues in the CDR3. CDR3 sequence: CSATSTYEQYF. The CDR3 DNA follows: TGCAGTGCTACCAGTACCTACGAGCAGTACTTC.

V gene TRBV6-1 combines with J gene TRBJ1-5, with TRBD1 identical over 10 bases. Germline assignment: CDR1 MNHNS and CDR2 SASEGT. V gave up 3 bases and J gave up 5 bases; unmatched junction bases: 7. CDR3 length: 16 residues. CDR3 sequence reads: CASSDPGQGRHQPQHF. The CDR3, as DNA: TGTGCCAGCAGTGACCCGGGACAGGGGCGACATCAGCCCCAGCATTTT.

The rearrangement links TRBV25-1 to TRBJ2-7, with D maybe TRBD2 (5 bases). Trimming cost V 3 bases and J 3 bases, with 15 bases left between them. The CDR3 covers 15 residues. Germline V gives CDR1 MGHDK, CDR2 SYGVNS. Written as DNA, the CDR3 is TGTGCCAGCAGTGATGCTGAGGGAACCGGCTACGAGCAGTACTTC. Its translation: CASSDAEGTGYEQYF.

The CDR3 coding sequence is TGTGCCAGCAGCCTTGGGACTAGCGGGAGGCGGGAGACCCAGTACTTC. It codes for CASSLGTSGRRETQYF. V and J are TRBV7-9 and TRBJ2-5; 15 nucleotides align to TRBD2. Germline V gene data show CDR1 as SEHNR and CDR2 as FQNEAQ (reference sequence). This CDR3 contains 16 residues. Trimming at V came to 5 bases and at J to 5 bases, leaving 6 bases not matched to a gene.

This CDR3 reads CASSWSGSSYEQYF. As DNA, the CDR3 is TGTGCCAGCAGCTGGAGCGGGAGCTCCTACGAGCAGTACTTC. The chain couples TRBV5-4 to TRBJ2-7; 8 bases are a match to TRBD2. Germline loops: CDR1 SGHNT, CDR2 YYREEE (reference sequence). CDR3 length: 14 residues. V trimming: 3 bases; J trimming: 0 bases; junction bases outside the gene matches: 2. Filled out from reference TRBV5-4 and TRBJ2-7, the complete variable domain reads ETGVTQSPTHLIKTRGQQVTLRCSSQSGHNTVSWYQQALGQGPQFIFQYYREEENGRGNFPPRFSGLQFPNYSSELNVNALELDDSALYLCASSWSGSSYEQYFGPGTRLTVT.

The chain uses TRBV13 and TRBJ2-3, with TRBD2 as a possible D gene (6 bases). Germline V gives CDR1 PRHDT, CDR2 FYEKMQ (reference sequence). The CDR3 contains 17 residues. The V end lost 2 bases, the J end lost 0 bases, and 15 bases lay between the germline ends. The CDR3 coding sequence is TGTGCCAGCAGCTTAAGCTTGGGGGGTAGAAGCACAGATACGCAGTATTTT. Residues: CASSLSLGGRSTDTQYF.

This chain joins TRBV7-2 and TRBJ2-7; D possibly corresponds to TRBD1 (5 bases). V gave up 2 bases and J gave up 4 bases, with 6 bases separating them. This CDR3 has 12 residues. CDR1 and CDR2 from the germline V gene are SGHTA and FQGNSA. CDR3 region: CASSLRGYEQYF. DNA of the CDR3: TGTGCCAGCAGCTTAAGGGGTTACGAGCAGTACTTC. Full variable domain (rest looked up from reference TRBV7-2 and TRBJ2-7): GAGVSQSPSNKVTEKGKDVELRCDPISGHTALYWYRQSLGQGLEFLIYFQGNSAPDKSGLPSDRFSAERTGGSVSTLTIQRTQQEDSAVYLCASSLRGYEQYFGPGTRLTVT.

A word on this clone: One end of the junction does not line up with germline, which may come from a read error. The V gene is TRBV5-1, the J gene TRBJ2-7; 7 bases line up with TRBD1. CDR1 and CDR2 from the germline V gene are SGHRS and YFSETQ. The CDR3 contains 14 residues. CDR3 nucleotide sequence: TGCGCCAGCAGCATAGGACAGGACTCCAACGAGCAGTACTTC. It yields the protein CASSIGQDSNEQYF.

CDR3 DNA: TGTGCCAGCAGAGGGGGGGACGTGGGGTTTTCACCCCTCCACTTT. The encoded protein is CASRGGDVGFSPLHF. The genes are TRBV2 and TRBJ1-6, with D tentatively TRBD1 (6 bases). The CDR3 contains 15 residues. Trimming shortened V by 6 bases and J by 9 bases, and 18 bases separated the two germline ends. Germline V gene lookup returns CDR1 SNHLY and CDR2 FYNNEI.

This chain connects TRBV2 to TRBJ2-5, with a tentative D call TRBD2 (5 bases). The CDR3 extends over 13 amino acids. CDR1 and CDR2 (germline): SNHLY, FYNNEI. V lost 7 bases and J lost 2, with 11 bases in between. The CDR3 reads CASNPSGQETQYF. The CDR3 region has the DNA TGTGCCAGCAATCCCAGCGGACAAGAGACCCAGTACTTC.

V usage is TRBV29-1 and J usage is TRBJ1-5; D is ambiguous. CDR1 is SQVTM, CDR2 ANQGSEA, per germline. The V end lost 7 bases, the J end lost 0 bases, and 13 bases lay between the germline ends. The CDR3 is 14 residues long. CDR3 sequence (DNA): TGCAGCGCCTGGGAGGGCGATAGCAATCAGCCCCAGCATTTT. The encoded protein is CSAWEGDSNQPQHF.

The chain links TRBV10-3 to TRBJ1-4; perhaps TRBD1 as D (6 bases). V was shortened by 2 bases and J by 6 bases, with 16 bases between the two germline ends. The germline V gene encodes CDR1 ENHRY and CDR2 SYGVKD. The CDR3 totals 16 residues. The chain's CDR3 is CAISERLGGLHEKLFF. For the CDR3, the DNA is TGTGCCATCAGTGAGCGACTGGGGGGGCTACATGAAAAACTGTTTTTT.

The chain is built from TRBV9 and TRBJ2-3; D call uncertain. V was shortened by 0 bases and J by 2 bases, with 7 bases between the two germline ends. Germline CDR1 SGDLS, CDR2 YYNGEE. The CDR3 extends over 14 amino acids. In nucleotides, the CDR3 is TGTGCCAGCAGCGTAGTGTCCCTCACAGATACGCAGTATTTT. Translated, it gives CASSVVSLTDTQYF.

The chain uses TRBV4-3 and TRBJ2-4, with 7 bases matching TRBD1. The CDR3 has 14 amino acids. Germline trimming cut 1 base from V and 11 bases from J; bases unmatched to any gene: 8. Germline V gene data show CDR1 as LGHNA and CDR2 as YSLEER. The CDR3 DNA reads as TGCGCCAGCAGCCAAGGGACAGGAGTTGGATTTCAGTACTTC. Protein sequence: CASSQGTGVGFQYF.

The CDR3 loop is CASSPTRFYEQYF. Here the CDR3 DNA reads TGTGCCAGTAGTCCCACAAGATTCTACGAGCAGTACTTC. V is TRBV19 and J is TRBJ2-7, with D uncertain. Germline lookup yields CDR1 LNHDA and CDR2 SQIVND (reference sequence). There are 13 residues in the CDR3. Trimming took 5 bases from V and 3 from J, leaving 11 bases between them.

V gene TRBV5-1 combines with J gene TRBJ2-1; 8 bases line up with TRBD1. There are 16 residues in the CDR3. With 2 bases clipped from V and 3 bases from J, the junction kept 7 bases outside the gene matches. CDR1 SGHRS and CDR2 YFSETQ come from the germline V gene. The CDR3: CASSLSGQGVYNEQFF. The CDR3, as DNA: TGCGCCAGCAGCTTAAGCGGACAGGGCGTCTACAATGAGCAGTTCTTC.

The CDR3 sequence is CASSQVLAGGPYEQYF. The CDR3 nucleotides are TGCGCCAGCAGCCAGGTACTAGCGGGAGGGCCTTACGAGCAGTACTTC. The rearrangement uses TRBV4-3 and TRBJ2-7; 13 bases agree with TRBD2. The length of the CDR3 is 16 residues. The ends lost 3 bases at V and 4 bases at J; junction bases unmatched: 6. Germline V gene data show CDR1 as LGHNA and CDR2 as YSLEER.

The chain employs TRBV5-4 and TRBJ2-2; TRBD1 is a possible D gene (6 bases). The germline V and J ends were trimmed by 4 bases and 4 bases, with 11 bases remaining between them. Germline V gives CDR1 SGHNT, CDR2 YYREEE (reference sequence). The CDR3 length is 14 residues. The CDR3 is CASSPTGSTGELFF. The CDR3 DNA reads TGTGCCAGCAGCCCAACAGGGAGCACCGGGGAGCTGTTTTTT.